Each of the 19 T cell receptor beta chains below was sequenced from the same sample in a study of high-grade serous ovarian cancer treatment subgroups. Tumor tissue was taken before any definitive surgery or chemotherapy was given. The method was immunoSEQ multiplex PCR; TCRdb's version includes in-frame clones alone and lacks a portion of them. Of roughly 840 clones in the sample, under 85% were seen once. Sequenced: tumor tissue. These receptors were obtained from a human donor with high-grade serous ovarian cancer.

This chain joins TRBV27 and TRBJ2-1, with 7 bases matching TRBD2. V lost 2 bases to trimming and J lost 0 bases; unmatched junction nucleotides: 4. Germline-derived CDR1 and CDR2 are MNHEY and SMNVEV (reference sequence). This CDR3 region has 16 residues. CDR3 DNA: TGTGCCAGCAGTTTACGGGGGAGGGCCTCCTACAATGAGCAGTTCTTC. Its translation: CASSLRGRASYNEQFF.

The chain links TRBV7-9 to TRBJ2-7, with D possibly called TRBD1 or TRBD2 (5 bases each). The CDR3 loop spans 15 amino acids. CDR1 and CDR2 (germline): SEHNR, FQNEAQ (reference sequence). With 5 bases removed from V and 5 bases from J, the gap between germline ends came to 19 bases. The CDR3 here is CASSPPRGEGNEQYF. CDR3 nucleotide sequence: TGTGCCAGCAGCCCCCCCCGGGGCGAAGGGAACGAGCAGTACTTC.

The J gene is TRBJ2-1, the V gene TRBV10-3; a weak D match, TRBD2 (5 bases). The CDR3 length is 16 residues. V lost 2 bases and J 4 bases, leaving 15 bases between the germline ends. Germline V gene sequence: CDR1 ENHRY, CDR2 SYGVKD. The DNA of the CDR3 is TGTGCCATCAGTGAGGCCACTAGGACCGGATACAATGAGCAGTTCTTC. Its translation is CAISEATRTGYNEQFF.

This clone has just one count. The CDR3 protein is CASSWDKSYEQYF. In DNA, the CDR3 is TGCGCCAGCAGCTGGGACAAGTCCTACGAGCAGTACTTC. This sequence joins TRBV5-1 and TRBJ2-5; a weak D match, TRBD1 (6 bases). The DNA end lines up better with TRBJ2-7; the J call may be wrong. Germline CDR1 and CDR2: SGHRS and YFSETQ. CDR3 length: 13 amino acids.

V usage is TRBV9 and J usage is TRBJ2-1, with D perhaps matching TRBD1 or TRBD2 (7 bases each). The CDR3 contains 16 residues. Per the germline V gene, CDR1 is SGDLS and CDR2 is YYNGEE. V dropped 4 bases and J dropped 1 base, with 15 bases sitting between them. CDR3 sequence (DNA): TGTGCCAGCAGCCAGGGGGGGAGAACGTCCTACAATGAGCAGTTCTTC. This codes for CASSQGGRTSYNEQFF. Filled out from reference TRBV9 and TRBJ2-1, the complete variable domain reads DSGVTQTPKHLITATGQRVTLRCSPRSGDLSVYWYQQSLDQGLQFLIQYYNGEERAKGNILERFSAQQFPDLHSELNLSSLELGDSALYFCASSQGGRTSYNEQFFGPGTRLTVL.

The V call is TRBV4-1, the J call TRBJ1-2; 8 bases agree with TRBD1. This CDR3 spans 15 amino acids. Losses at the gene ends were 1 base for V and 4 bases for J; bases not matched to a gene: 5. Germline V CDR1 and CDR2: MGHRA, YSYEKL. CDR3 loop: CASSQADQGAYGYTF. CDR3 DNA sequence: TGCGCCAGCAGCCAAGCGGACCAGGGGGCCTATGGCTACACCTTC.

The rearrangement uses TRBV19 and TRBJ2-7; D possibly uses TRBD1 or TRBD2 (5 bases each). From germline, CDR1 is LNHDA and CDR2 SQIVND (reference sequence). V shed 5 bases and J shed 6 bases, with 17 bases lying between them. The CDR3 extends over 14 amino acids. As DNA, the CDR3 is TGTGCCAGTAGTCCGGGACCAGAGACTATCGAGCAGTACTTC. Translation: CASSPGPETIEQYF.

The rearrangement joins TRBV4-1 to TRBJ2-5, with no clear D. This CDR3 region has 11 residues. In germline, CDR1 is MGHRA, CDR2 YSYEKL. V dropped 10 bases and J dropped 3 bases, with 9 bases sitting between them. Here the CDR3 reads CANIREETQYF. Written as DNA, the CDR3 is TGCGCCAACATAAGAGAAGAGACCCAGTACTTC.

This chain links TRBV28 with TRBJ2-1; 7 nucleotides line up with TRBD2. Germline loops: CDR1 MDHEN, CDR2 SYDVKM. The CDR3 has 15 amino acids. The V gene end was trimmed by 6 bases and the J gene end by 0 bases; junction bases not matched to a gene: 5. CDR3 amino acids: CASSPLALSYNEQFF. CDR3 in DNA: TGTGCCAGCAGCCCACTAGCGCTCTCCTACAATGAGCAGTTCTTC.

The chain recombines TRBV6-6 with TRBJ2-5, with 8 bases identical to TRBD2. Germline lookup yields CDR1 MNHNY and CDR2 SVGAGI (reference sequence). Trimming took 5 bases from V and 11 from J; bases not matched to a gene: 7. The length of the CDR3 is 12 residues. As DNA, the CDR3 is TGTGCCAGCAGTCAGGGTAGCGGGAAGCAGTACTTC. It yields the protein CASSQGSGKQYF.

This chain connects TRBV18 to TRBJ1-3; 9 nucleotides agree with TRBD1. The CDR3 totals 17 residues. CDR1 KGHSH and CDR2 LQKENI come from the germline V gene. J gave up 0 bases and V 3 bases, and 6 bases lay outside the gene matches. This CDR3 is CASSPGQGLSSGNTIYF. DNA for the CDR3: TGTGCCAGCTCACCGGGACAGGGCCTAAGCTCTGGAAACACCATATATTTT.

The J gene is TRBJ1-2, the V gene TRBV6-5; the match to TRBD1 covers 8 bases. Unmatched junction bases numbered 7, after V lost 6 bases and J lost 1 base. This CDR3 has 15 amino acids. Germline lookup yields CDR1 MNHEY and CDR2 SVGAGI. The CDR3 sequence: CASRVSGQGNYGYTF. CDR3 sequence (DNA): TGTGCCAGCAGAGTAAGCGGACAGGGTAACTATGGCTACACCTTC.

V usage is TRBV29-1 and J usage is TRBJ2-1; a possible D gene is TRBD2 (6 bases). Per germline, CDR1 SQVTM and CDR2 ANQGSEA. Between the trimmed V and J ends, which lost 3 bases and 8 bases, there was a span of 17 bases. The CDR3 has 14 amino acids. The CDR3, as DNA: TGCAGCGTTGACGGGACTTCAGCAGGCGATGAGCAGTTCTTC. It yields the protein CSVDGTSAGDEQFF.

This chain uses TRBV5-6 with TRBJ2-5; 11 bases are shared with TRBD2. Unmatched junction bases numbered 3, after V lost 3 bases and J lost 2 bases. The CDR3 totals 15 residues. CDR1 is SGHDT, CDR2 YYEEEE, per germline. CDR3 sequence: CASSSGLAVQETQYF. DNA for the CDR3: TGTGCCAGCAGCTCGGGACTAGCGGTTCAAGAGACCCAGTACTTC.

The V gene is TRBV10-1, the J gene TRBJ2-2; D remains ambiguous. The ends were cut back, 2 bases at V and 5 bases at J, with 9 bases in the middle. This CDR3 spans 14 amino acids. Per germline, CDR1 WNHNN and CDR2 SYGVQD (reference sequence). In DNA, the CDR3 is TGCGCCAGCAGTGAGAACGCGGAAACCGGGGAGCTGTTTTTT. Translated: CASSENAETGELFF.

CDR3 sequence (DNA): TGTGCCAGCTGGCGGATGAGCTCCTACAATGAGCAGTTCTTC. It specifies CASWRMSSYNEQFF. The chain recombines TRBV7-9 with TRBJ2-1; D call uncertain. The V gene lost 8 bases and the J gene lost 0 bases, with 11 bases spanning the gap. Germline CDR1 reads SEHNR; CDR2 reads FQNEAQ (reference sequence). The CDR3 is 14 amino acids.

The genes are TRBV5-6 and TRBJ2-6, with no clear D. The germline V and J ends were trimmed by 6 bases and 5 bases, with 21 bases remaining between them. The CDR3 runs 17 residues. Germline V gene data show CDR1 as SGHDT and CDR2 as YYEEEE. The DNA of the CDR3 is TGTGCCAGCACAGAGTGCAATACACAAAGTCGGGCCAACGTCCTGACTTTC. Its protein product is CASTECNTQSRANVLTF.

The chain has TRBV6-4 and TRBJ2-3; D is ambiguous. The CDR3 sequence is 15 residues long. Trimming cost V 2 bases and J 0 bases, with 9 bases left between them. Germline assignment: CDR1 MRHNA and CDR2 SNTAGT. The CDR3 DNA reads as TGTGCCAGCAGTGACGGATCGTCTAGCACAGATACGCAGTATTTT. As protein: CASSDGSSSTDTQYF.

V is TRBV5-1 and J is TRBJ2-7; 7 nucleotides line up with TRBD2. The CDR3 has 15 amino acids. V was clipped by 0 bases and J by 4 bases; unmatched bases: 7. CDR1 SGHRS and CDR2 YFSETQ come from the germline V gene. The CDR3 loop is CASSLGGSGYYEQYF. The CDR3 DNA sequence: TGCGCCAGCAGCTTGGGCGGGAGTGGGTATTACGAGCAGTACTTC.